The 7 T cell receptor beta chains below were found in one sample sequenced in a study of metastatic and nonmetastatic thyroid tumors. Patients had received no treatment of any kind before thyroid surgery. From the PCR reads, TCRdb re-called clones with MiXCR. The sample includes about 32,000 clones, 30% to 40% of them seen just once. Sample: tumor tissue. These receptors were obtained from a female donor with papillary thyroid cancer or a benign thyroid nodule (not recorded which). Some clones in this sample may be carry-over from other donors' samples.

This clone came up a few times. An end of the junction differs from the germline gene, which may be a read error. V is TRBV28 and J is TRBJ1-2, with D perhaps matching TRBD1 (6 bases). Germline V lookup: CDR1 MDHEN, CDR2 SYDVKM. The CDR3 is 13 amino acids. The CDR3 protein is CASSKTGWKGYIF. DNA of the CDR3: TGTGCCAGCAGTAAGACAGGCTGGAAGGGCTACATCTTC.

A few counts support this clone. This chain uses TRBV6-5 with TRBJ1-1; D not resolved. This CDR3 has 16 residues. Deletions cut 3 bases from V and 0 bases from J, with 14 bases between. The germline V gene encodes CDR1 MNHEY and CDR2 SVGAGI. The CDR3 DNA follows: TGTGCCAGCAGTTATGGAGGAGGTTCCTTGAACACTGAAGCTTTCTTT. Residues: CASSYGGGSLNTEAFF.

V and J are TRBV28 and TRBJ1-5; TRBD1 matches 9 bases. The CDR3 spans 14 residues. Trimming at V came to 6 bases and at J to 4 bases, leaving 4 bases not matched to a gene. The germline gives CDR1 MDHEN, CDR2 SYDVKM. The CDR3 sequence is CASSWTGENQPQHF. DNA for the CDR3: TGTGCCAGCAGCTGGACAGGGGAAAATCAGCCCCAGCATTTT.

The V call is TRBV7-9, the J call TRBJ1-1, with D uncertain. The CDR3 runs 13 residues. Germline V CDR1 and CDR2: SEHNR, FQNEAQ (reference sequence). V lost 2 bases, J lost 4 bases, and 8 bases lay in between. The CDR3 coding sequence is TGTGCCAGCAGCTTAAGCCAGCTCACTGAAGCTTTCTTT. This sequence encodes CASSLSQLTEAFF.

The V and J genes are TRBV6-1 and TRBJ1-1; unclear D gene. Germline CDR1 and CDR2: MNHNS and SASEGT. V was clipped by 8 bases and J by 2 bases, with 18 bases between them. The CDR3 has 15 amino acids. In DNA, the CDR3 is TGTGCCAGCCCTCAAGCGGAGGGTTCAAACACTGAAGCTTTCTTT. The encoded protein is CASPQAEGSNTEAFF.

This clone showed up just once. The chain joins TRBV7-2 to TRBJ1-1; TRBD1 matches 11 bases. J gave up 8 bases and V 4 bases, and 9 bases lay outside the gene matches. The CDR3 is 15 residues long. Germline loops: CDR1 SGHTA, CDR2 FQGNSA. The CDR3 is CASSWTGGAGAEAFF. The CDR3, as DNA: TGTGCCAGCAGCTGGACAGGGGGCGCAGGAGCGGAAGCTTTCTTT.

DNA for the CDR3: TGTGCCAGCAGTTTTGAGCGCACAGATACGCAGTATTTT. Protein product: CASSFERTDTQYF. V is TRBV12-3 or TRBV12-4 and J is TRBJ2-3; D unclear. Trimming took 3 bases from V and 1 from J, leaving 5 bases between them. The CDR3 spans 13 residues.